This T cell receptor (beta chain) was recorded in a study of CD8+ T cells in alopecia areata. Points from the study as a whole: Across lesional scalp, and particularly alopecia totalis/universalis, clonality surpassed that of normal scalp. Scalp clonality and expanded CD8+ clones among the top 100 showed significant decreases with tofacitinib. Many expanded lesional clones persisted during tofacitinib (in both scalp and blood).

With respect to this clone: Its target is not known.

This CDR3 has 15 residues. Germline V gene sequence: CDR1 SGHTA, CDR2 FQGNSA. V shed 4 bases and J 13 bases; nucleotides not matched to a gene: 10. Extracted RNA was reverse transcribed, and the resulting cDNA served as sequencing template. Libraries were prepared by immunoSEQ multiplex PCR; TCRdb keeps only in-frame clonotypes and omits some of them. The sample holds roughly 100,000 clones; roughly 56% are singletons and the top ten take around 17%. Indicated treatment: oral pan-JAK inhibitor, 5-10 mg twice daily. From alopecia areata patients, lesional scalp punch biopsies and peripheral blood were collected.

The sequenced sample was CD8+ T cells sorted from blood, obtained between weeks 55 and 65, from a patient treated with tofacitinib. This receptor was taken from a human donor with alopecia areata. V usage is TRBV7-2 and J usage is TRBJ1-6, with TRBD1 matching 10 bases. CDR3: CASSSLDRGLIPLHF. DNA for the CDR3: TGTGCCAGCAGCTCCCTAGACAGGGGGCTCATTCCCCTCCACTTT.